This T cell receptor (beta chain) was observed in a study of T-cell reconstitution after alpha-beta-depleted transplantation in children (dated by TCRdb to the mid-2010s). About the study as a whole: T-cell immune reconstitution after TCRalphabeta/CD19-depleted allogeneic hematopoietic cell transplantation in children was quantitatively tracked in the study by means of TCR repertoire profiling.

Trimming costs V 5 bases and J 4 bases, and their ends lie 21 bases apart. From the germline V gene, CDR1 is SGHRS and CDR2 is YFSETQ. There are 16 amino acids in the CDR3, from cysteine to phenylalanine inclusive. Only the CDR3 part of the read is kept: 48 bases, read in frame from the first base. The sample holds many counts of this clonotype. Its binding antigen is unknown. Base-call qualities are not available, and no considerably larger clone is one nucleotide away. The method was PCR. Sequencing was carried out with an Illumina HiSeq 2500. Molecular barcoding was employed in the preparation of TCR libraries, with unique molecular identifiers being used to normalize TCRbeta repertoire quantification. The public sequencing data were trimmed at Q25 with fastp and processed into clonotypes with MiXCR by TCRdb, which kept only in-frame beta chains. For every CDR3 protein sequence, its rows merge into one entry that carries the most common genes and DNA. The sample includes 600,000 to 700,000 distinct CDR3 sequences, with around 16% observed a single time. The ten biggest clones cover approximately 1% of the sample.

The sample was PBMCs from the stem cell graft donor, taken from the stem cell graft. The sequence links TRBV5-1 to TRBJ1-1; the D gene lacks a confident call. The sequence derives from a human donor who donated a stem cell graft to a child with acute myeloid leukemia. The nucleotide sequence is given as TGCGCCAGCAGAGGGTCTGCCTCGGTGACGGGCACTGAAGCTTTCTTT. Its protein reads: CASRGSASVTGTEAFF.